Listed below are T cell receptor beta chains from one sample, sequenced in a study of blood T cell repertoires in COVID-19. The table came from immunoSEQ multiplex PCR; TCRdb's copy has only in-frame clones and leaves some out. The data hold approximately 150,000 clones, with under 90% observed a single time. Specimen: PBMCs or T cells enriched from blood (not recorded which). The receptor set was obtained from a woman aged 45-65 years who had recovered from COVID-19. Both conserved end residues are trimmed from each CDR3.

J gene | V gene | CDR3 protein
TRBJ2-4 | TRBV19 | ARRTGGKNIQY
TRBJ1-6 | TRBV19 | ASSTHRGRHNSPLH
TRBJ1-1 | TRBV19 | ASSIGGNTEAF
TRBJ2-3 | TRBV19 | ASTPTRSGATDTQY
TRBJ1-2 | TRBV28 | ASRPQIGTGNSGYT
TRBJ1-3 | TRBV3-1/TRBV3-2 | ASSPNRDGNTIY
TRBJ1-1 | TRBV7-9 | ASSPPSPGWNTEAF
TRBJ2-3 | TRBV10-3 | AISGGLAGGTDTQY
TRBJ2-7 | TRBV7-9 | ASSLDISYEQY
TRBJ1-2 | TRBV7-9 | ASSPTAGFYGYT
TRBJ2-7 | TRBV11-1 | ASSRLTAGVGEQY
TRBJ2-5 | TRBV6-1 | ASSESGSGGPKY
TRBJ1-5 | TRBV6-6 | ASSRQGIDNQPQH
TRBJ2-7 | TRBV4-3 | ASSQAGTGETYEQY
TRBJ1-3 | TRBV6-5 | ASSPSGGNTIY
TRBJ1-1 | TRBV28 | ASSRQVNTEAF
TRBJ2-3 | TRBV28 | ASSSGGGDTQY
TRBJ1-6 | TRBV19 | ASRIRDRLSSLH
TRBJ1-1 | TRBV5-4 | ASSLSLRGEEAF
TRBJ1-1 | TRBV12-3/TRBV12-4 | ASTRDREAF
TRBJ1-1 | TRBV19 | ASSNVDRGDTEAF
TRBJ2-7 | TRBV19 | ASSLHRDSSYEQY
TRBJ1-5 | TRBV10-3 | AIGRGGGSNQPQH
TRBJ1-2 | TRBV20-1 | SASVQGGYT
TRBJ2-7 | TRBV7-9 | ASSSTGYEQY
TRBJ1-6 | TRBV5-6 | ASSSGVTTPLH
TRBJ2-4 | TRBV15 | ATSRPGQGETKNIQY
TRBJ2-5 | TRBV29-1 | SVPSASGRSGTQY
TRBJ2-7 | TRBV5-1 | ASSLDRTVSYEQY
TRBJ1-2 | TRBV10-3 | AISESGGDYGYT
TRBJ2-7 | TRBV7-2 | ASTGGGRGTYEQY
TRBJ2-7 | TRBV5-4 | ASSPRTGGSSYEQY
TRBJ2-1 | TRBV5-1 | ASSFGASTHNEQF
TRBJ1-2 | TRBV6-5 | ASSFRPGSYGYT
TRBJ1-2 | TRBV27 | ATKTTGVYGYT
TRBJ2-3 | TRBV3-1/TRBV3-2 | ASSQGSGLAARDTQY
TRBJ1-3 | TRBV7-9 | ASSLQGTGNTIY
TRBJ2-5 | TRBV12-3/TRBV12-4 | ASTEGQRRAQY
TRBJ1-2 | TRBV27 | ASSTDRGSVDYT
TRBJ2-1 | TRBV29-1 | SARDSLYNEQF
TRBJ1-1 | TRBV10-3 | AISESTAGVTEAF
TRBJ2-7 | TRBV5-5 | ASSLSMGGGEQY
TRBJ1-2 | TRBV5-4 | ASSLAGGIYGYT
TRBJ1-2 | TRBV5-4 | ASSLGGQQPRRYT
TRBJ2-1 | TRBV11-3 | ASSYLAGPYNEQF
TRBJ2-5 | TRBV2 | ASRIAGGRETQY
TRBJ2-7 | TRBV5-1 | ASSLDLEYEQY
TRBJ2-2 | TRBV28 | ASSFGVGELF
TRBJ2-7 | TRBV19 | ASSTGLAGGLSSYEQY
TRBJ2-7 | TRBV28 | ASSLESGLTYEQY
TRBJ2-3 | TRBV29-1 | SVGSGGAADTQY
TRBJ2-5 | TRBV11-2 | ASTRGDQETQY
TRBJ2-5 | TRBV3-1/TRBV3-2 | ASSQTQETQY
TRBJ2-1 | TRBV5-1 | ASSPGLRSFEQF
TRBJ2-5 | TRBV28 | ASSSPGGAEETQY
TRBJ1-1 | TRBV19 | ASTRGRNTEAF
TRBJ1-1 | TRBV28 | ASRLRGTEAF